The 16 T cell receptor beta chains reported below all come from one sample, sequenced in a study of cytomegalovirus exposure and HLA in healthy donors. This PCR relied on a set of 60 Vbeta primers and 13 Jbeta primers. Using immunoSEQ multiplex PCR, the repertoire was profiled, and TCRdb retains in-frame clones only, with some absent. The profile shows about 100,000 clones, about 81% of them singletons. Material: PBMCs. The receptors shown here come from a man aged 45-60 years in good health and CMV-seronegative.

The chain joins TRBV14 to TRBJ1-1; 8 nucleotides match TRBD1. The trim removed 6 bases at V and 1 base at J, leaving 7 bases unmatched. Germline V gene sequence: CDR1 SGHDN, CDR2 FVKESK. The CDR3 has 15 amino acids. CDR3 residues: CASRRDGTGNTEAFF. Here the CDR3 DNA reads TGTGCCAGCAGGAGGGACGGGACAGGGAACACTGAAGCTTTCTTT.

The CDR3 spells CASSPAGQLNQPQHF. CDR3 nucleotides: TGTGCCAGCTCTCCGGCGGGACAGCTCAATCAGCCCCAGCATTTT. The chain joins TRBV18 to TRBJ1-5; 7 bases agree with TRBD1. Germline CDR1 KGHSH, CDR2 LQKENI. The CDR3 spans 15 residues. Trimming at V came to 6 bases and at J to 3 bases, leaving 8 bases not matched to a gene. The full variable domain, in which reference TRBV18 and TRBJ1-5 provide the parts outside the CDR3, is NAGVMQNPRHLVRRRGQEARLRCSPMKGHSHVYWYRQLPEEGLKFMVYLQKENIIDESGMPKERFSAEFPKEGPSILRIQQVVRGDSAAYFCASSPAGQLNQPQHFGDGTRLSIL.

This clone has a handful of counts. The V call is TRBV6-5, the J call TRBJ1-3; 7 bases are a match to TRBD1. V lost 7 bases, J lost 2 bases, and 5 bases stayed unmatched. This CDR3 has 14 amino acids. The V gene's germline CDR1 is MNHEY and CDR2 SVGAGI. CDR3 sequence: CASNDQGAGNTIYF. Here the CDR3 DNA reads TGTGCCAGCAACGACCAGGGGGCTGGAAACACCATATATTTT.

The chain couples TRBV18 to TRBJ2-1, with D perhaps matching TRBD2 (6 bases). The CDR3 consists of 12 residues. Trimming pared 6 bases from V and 12 bases from J, leaving 15 bases between. Germline V gene lookup returns CDR1 KGHSH and CDR2 LQKENI. CDR3 bases: TGTGCCAGCTCTCCGGGGGAATCAGGGCAGTTCTTC. The encoded protein is CASSPGESGQFF.

The chain couples TRBV19 to TRBJ2-3; D may be TRBD2 (6 bases). V lost 2 bases, J lost 6 bases, and 18 bases lay in between. This CDR3 region has 16 residues. From germline, CDR1 is LNHDA and CDR2 SQIVND (reference sequence). The CDR3 coding sequence is TGTGCCAGTAGTATACCAGCGGGCATCGAAGGGGATACGCAGTATTTT. Translated: CASSIPAGIEGDTQYF.

The J gene is TRBJ1-4, the V gene TRBV6-1; tentatively, D is TRBD1 (6 bases). CDR1 and CDR2 (germline): MNHNS, SASEGT. Trimming took 5 bases from V and 1 from J, leaving 8 bases between them. This CDR3 has 14 residues. The CDR3 sequence is CASSPTGTNEKLFF. In DNA form, the CDR3 reads TGTGCCAGCAGTCCGACAGGAACTAATGAAAAACTGTTTTTT.

Of note for this clone: Germline is not matched at one junction end, which may reflect a read error. The genes are TRBV5-6 and TRBJ2-3; D not certain. Germline V CDR1 and CDR2: SGHDT, YYEEEE. This CDR3 has 14 residues. The CDR3 loop is CASSLSVYTATQYF. Here the CDR3 DNA reads TGTGCCAGCAGCTTGTCGGTGTACACAGCTACGCAGTATTTT.

This clone came up a few times. The V call is TRBV7-2, the J call TRBJ2-1, with 14 nucleotides matching TRBD2. V lost 3 bases to trimming and J lost 5 bases; unmatched junction nucleotides: 3. CDR1 is SGHTA and CDR2 is FQGNSA in the germline V gene. The CDR3 runs 16 residues. CDR3 loop: CASSFQGLAGDNEQFF. CDR3 DNA sequence: TGTGCCAGCAGCTTCCAGGGACTAGCGGGAGACAATGAGCAGTTCTTC. The entire variable domain, with the rest obtained from reference TRBV7-2 and TRBJ2-1, is as follows: GAGVSQSPSNKVTEKGKDVELRCDPISGHTALYWYRQSLGQGLEFLIYFQGNSAPDKSGLPSDRFSAERTGGSVSTLTIQRTQQEDSAVYLCASSFQGLAGDNEQFFGPGTRLTVL.

The J gene is TRBJ2-7, the V gene TRBV28; 9 nucleotides agree with TRBD1. Germline loops: CDR1 MDHEN, CDR2 SYDVKM. This CDR3 has 16 residues. The ends lost 3 bases at V and 6 bases at J; junction bases unmatched: 12. CDR3 sequence (DNA): TGTGCCAGCAGTTTTTTTTTGGACAGGGGAGAGACCGAGCAGTACTTC. Its translation: CASSFFLDRGETEQYF.

As regards this clone: One end of the junction fails to match germline, which may point to a read error. The chain links TRBV7-7 to TRBJ2-5; TRBD1 might be the D (5 bases). The V gene's germline CDR1 is SSHAT and CDR2 FNYEAQ (reference sequence). This CDR3 has 14 amino acids. CDR3 DNA sequence: TGTGCTAGCAGCTCGACAAAGGGGTCAGAGACCCAGTACTTC. This encodes CASSSTKGSETQYF.

The V and J genes are TRBV27 and TRBJ2-5; 15 nucleotides match TRBD2. Trimming at V came to 5 bases and at J to 5 bases, leaving 3 bases not matched to a gene. The germline V gene encodes CDR1 MNHEY and CDR2 SMNVEV (reference sequence). The CDR3 covers 15 residues. The CDR3 nucleotides are TGTGCCAGCAGTCCCGGGACTAGCGGGAGGGAGACCCAGTACTTC. Translated, it gives CASSPGTSGRETQYF.

V gene TRBV5-1 combines with J gene TRBJ2-6, with D hard to call. The germline V and J ends were trimmed by 4 bases and 0 bases, with 11 bases remaining between them. Germline values: CDR1 SGHRS, CDR2 YFSETQ. CDR3 size: 16 residues. The CDR3 region has the DNA TGCGCCAGCAGCCCCCAGGTTCTCTCTGGGGCCAACGTCCTGACTTTC. It yields the protein CASSPQVLSGANVLTF. The variable domain in full, completed from reference TRBV5-1 and TRBJ2-6, reads KAGVTQTPRYLIKTRGQQVTLSCSPISGHRSVSWYQQTPGQGLQFLFEYFSETQRNKGNFPGRFSGRQFSNSRSEMNVSTLELGDSALYLCASSPQVLSGANVLTFGAGSRLTVL.

The J gene is TRBJ1-5, the V gene TRBV6-5; tentatively, D is TRBD1 (5 bases). Trimming stripped 4 bases from V and 2 bases from J, with 9 bases between. This CDR3 contains 14 residues. The V gene's germline CDR1 is MNHEY and CDR2 SVGAGI. The chain's CDR3 is CASSLDTGNQPQHF. CDR3 sequence (DNA): TGTGCCAGCAGTTTGGACACGGGCAATCAGCCCCAGCATTTT.

The J gene is TRBJ2-1, the V gene TRBV19; D might be TRBD2 (5 bases). The germline V gene has CDR1 LNHDA and CDR2 SQIVND (reference sequence). The CDR3 runs to 13 residues. V lost 6 bases and J lost 9, with 15 bases in between. The CDR3 bases are TGTGCCAGTAGCCTAACCCCCCGGGGTGAGCAGTTCTTC. The encoded protein is CASSLTPRGEQFF.

CDR3 amino acids: CASSDRSSYNEQFF. The CDR3 DNA reads as TGTGCCAGCAGTGACAGAAGCTCCTACAATGAGCAGTTCTTC. The chain uses TRBV2 and TRBJ2-1; no firm D call. The CDR3 is 14 amino acids. Germline loops: CDR1 SNHLY, CDR2 FYNNEI. V lost 3 bases, J lost 0 bases, and 6 bases lay in between.

The chain joins TRBV19 to TRBJ2-7; TRBD1 matches 8 bases. The junction had 5 bases not matched to a gene; V was cut back by 4 bases and J by 3 bases. This CDR3 is built from 14 residues. Germline CDR1 is LNHDA and CDR2 is SQIVND (reference sequence). The CDR3 loop is CASSTPGQDYEQYF. CDR3 coding DNA: TGTGCCAGTAGTACGCCGGGACAGGACTACGAGCAGTACTTC.